The clone carrying this T cell receptor (beta chain) has more than one count but fewer than ten. In the source study's methods: Reference gene primers were amplified, and this amplification served to estimate nucleated cell counts. Profiling relied on immunoSEQ multiplex PCR, and the TCRdb table lists in-frame clones only, not all of them. From that table come the V and J calls and clone size; the DNA was used to work out D and trimming. The sample holds around 100,000 clones, approximately 88% seen once. The sample belongs to a study of blood T cell repertoires in COVID-19. Study overall: Some COVID-19 samples were acute and others convalescent; all came from the United States, Italy and Spain. T cells, B-cell-depleted T cells, or PBMCs supplied cDNA or gDNA.

Germline CDR1 and CDR2: SGHAT and FQDESV (reference sequence). V was cut by 4 bases and J by 5 bases, with 15 bases left in between. The CDR3 runs to 14 residues. This chain links TRBV11-1 with TRBJ2-7, with D perhaps TRBD2 (7 bases). Material for sequencing was peripheral blood. The TCR sequence derives from a woman aged 70 to 79 with acute or convalescent COVID-19. CDR3 protein: CASSSPGGRHEQYF. As DNA, the CDR3 is TGTGCCAGCAGCTCCCCGGGGGGCCGACACGAGCAGTACTTC.